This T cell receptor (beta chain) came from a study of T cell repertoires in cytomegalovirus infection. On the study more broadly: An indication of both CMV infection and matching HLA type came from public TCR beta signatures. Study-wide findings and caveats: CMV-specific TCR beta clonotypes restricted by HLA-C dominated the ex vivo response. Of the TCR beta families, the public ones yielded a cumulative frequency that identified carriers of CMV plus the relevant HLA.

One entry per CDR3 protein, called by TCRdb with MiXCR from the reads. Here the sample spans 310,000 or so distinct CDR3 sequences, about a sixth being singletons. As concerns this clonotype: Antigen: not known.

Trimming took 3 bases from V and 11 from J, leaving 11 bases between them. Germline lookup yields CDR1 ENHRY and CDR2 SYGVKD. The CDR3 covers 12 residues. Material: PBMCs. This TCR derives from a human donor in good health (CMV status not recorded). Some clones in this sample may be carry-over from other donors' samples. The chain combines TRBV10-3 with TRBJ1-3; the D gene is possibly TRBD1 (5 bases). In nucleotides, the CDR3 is TGTGCCATCAGTGATCCGGGGCGATCCATATATTTT. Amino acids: CAISDPGRSIYF.